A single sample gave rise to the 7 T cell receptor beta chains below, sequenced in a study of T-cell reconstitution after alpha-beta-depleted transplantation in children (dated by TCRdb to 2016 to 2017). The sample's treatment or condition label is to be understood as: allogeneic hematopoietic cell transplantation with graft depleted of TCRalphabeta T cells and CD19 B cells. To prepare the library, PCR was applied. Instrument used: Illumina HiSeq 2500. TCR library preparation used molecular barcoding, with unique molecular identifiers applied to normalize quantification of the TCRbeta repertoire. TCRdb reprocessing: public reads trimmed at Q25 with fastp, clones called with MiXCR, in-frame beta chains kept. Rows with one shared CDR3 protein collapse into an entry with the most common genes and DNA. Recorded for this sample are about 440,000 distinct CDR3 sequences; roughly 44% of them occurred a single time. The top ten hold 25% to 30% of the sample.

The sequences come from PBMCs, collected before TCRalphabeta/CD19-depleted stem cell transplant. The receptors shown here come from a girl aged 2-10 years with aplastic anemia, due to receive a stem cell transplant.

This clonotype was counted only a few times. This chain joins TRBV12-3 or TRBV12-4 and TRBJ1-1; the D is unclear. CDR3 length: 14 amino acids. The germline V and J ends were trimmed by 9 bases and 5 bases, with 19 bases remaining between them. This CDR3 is CASLGRGGETEAFF. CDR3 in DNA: TGTGCCAGTTTAGGTCGGGGAGGCGAAACTGAAGCTTTCTTT.

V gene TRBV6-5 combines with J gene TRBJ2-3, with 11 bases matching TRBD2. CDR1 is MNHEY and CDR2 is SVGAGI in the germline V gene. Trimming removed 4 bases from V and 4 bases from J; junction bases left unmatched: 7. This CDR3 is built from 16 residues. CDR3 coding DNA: TGTGCCAGCAGTTTTACTAGCGGGAGAAGGGCAGATACGCAGTATTTT. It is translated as CASSFTSGRRADTQYF.

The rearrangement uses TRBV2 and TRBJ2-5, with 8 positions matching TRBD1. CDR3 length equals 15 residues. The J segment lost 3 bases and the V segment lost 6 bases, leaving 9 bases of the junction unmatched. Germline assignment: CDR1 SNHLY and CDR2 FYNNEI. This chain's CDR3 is CASSLRDRREETQYF. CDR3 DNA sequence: TGTGCCAGCAGCCTCCGGGACAGGAGAGAAGAGACCCAGTACTTC. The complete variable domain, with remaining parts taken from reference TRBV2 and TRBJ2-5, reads EPEVTQTPSHQVTQMGQEVILRCVPISNHLYFYWYRQILGQKVEFLVSFYNNEISEKSEIFDDQFSVERPDGSNFTLKIRSTKLEDSAMYFCASSLRDRREETQYFGPGTRLLVL.

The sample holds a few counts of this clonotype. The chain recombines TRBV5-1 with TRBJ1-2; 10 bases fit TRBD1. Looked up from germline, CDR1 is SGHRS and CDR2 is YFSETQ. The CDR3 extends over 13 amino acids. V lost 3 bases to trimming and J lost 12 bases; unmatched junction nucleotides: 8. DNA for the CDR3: TGCGCCAGCAGCTACGAGACAGGGGGCCGGCACACCTTC. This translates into CASSYETGGRHTF.

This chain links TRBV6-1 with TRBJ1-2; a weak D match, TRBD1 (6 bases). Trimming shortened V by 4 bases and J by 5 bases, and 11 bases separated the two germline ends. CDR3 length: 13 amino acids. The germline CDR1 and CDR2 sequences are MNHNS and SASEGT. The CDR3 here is CASSGTGMYGYTF. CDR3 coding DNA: TGTGCCAGCAGTGGAACAGGGATGTATGGCTACACCTTC.

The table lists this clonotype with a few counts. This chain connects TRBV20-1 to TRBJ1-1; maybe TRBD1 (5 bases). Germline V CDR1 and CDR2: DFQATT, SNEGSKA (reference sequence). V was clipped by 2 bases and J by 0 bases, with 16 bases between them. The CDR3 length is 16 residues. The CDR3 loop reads CSARHLSGTVNTEAFF. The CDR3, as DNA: TGCAGTGCTAGACACCTCTCCGGGACTGTGAACACTGAAGCTTTCTTT.

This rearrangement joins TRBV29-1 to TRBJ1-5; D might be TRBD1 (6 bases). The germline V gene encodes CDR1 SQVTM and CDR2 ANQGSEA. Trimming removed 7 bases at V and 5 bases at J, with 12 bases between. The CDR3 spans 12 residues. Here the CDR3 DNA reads TGCAGCGCCGGACAGATGGATCAGCCCCAGCATTTT. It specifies CSAGQMDQPQHF. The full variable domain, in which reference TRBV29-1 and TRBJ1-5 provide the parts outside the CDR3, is SAVISQKPSRDICQRGTSLTIQCQVDSQVTMMFWYRQQPGQSLTLIATANQGSEATYESGFVIDKFPISRPNLTFSTLTVSNMSPEDSSIYLCSAGQMDQPQHFGDGTRLSIL.